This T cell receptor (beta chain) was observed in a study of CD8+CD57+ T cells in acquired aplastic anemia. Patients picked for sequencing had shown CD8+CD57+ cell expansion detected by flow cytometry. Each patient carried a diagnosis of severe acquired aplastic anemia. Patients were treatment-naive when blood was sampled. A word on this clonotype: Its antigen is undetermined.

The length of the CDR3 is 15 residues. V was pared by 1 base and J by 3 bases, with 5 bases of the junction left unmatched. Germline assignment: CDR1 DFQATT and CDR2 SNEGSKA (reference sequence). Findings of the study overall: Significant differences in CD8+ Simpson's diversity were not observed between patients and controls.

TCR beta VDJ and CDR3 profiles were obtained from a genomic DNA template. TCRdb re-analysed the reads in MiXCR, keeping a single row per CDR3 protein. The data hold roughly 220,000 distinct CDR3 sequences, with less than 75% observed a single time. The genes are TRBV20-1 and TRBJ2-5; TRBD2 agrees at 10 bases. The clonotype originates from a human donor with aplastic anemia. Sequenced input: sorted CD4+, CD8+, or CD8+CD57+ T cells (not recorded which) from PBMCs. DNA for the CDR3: TGCAGTGCTAGAGTAGGGACTAGCGCTGAAGAGACCCAGTACTTC. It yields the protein CSARVGTSAEETQYF.